The entry below describes one T cell receptor beta chain. CDR3 length: 15 residues. Germline CDR1 is SGHTA and CDR2 is FQGNSA. V was clipped by 3 bases and J by 4 bases; unmatched bases: 3. The data belong to a study of blood T cell repertoires in COVID-19. Study-wide context: From T cells, B-cell-depleted T cells, or PBMCs came the material, which was cDNA or gDNA.

Authors' analysis steps: The assay estimated nucleated cells by amplifying reference gene primers. The assay was immunoSEQ multiplex PCR, and TCRdb's table has in-frame clones only and misses some. For V, J and clone size, that table is used; D and trimming come from the DNA. Seen here are around 60,000 clones, 70% to 90% observed once, and the top ten hold 3.5%. Material: peripheral blood. This sequence originates from a man aged 50-60 years with active COVID-19. This chain uses TRBV7-2 with TRBJ2-2; TRBD1 matches at 9 bases. CDR3 bases: TGTGCCAGCAGCTTTACAGGGGGCACCACCGGGGAGCTGTTTTTT. It translates to CASSFTGGTTGELFF.